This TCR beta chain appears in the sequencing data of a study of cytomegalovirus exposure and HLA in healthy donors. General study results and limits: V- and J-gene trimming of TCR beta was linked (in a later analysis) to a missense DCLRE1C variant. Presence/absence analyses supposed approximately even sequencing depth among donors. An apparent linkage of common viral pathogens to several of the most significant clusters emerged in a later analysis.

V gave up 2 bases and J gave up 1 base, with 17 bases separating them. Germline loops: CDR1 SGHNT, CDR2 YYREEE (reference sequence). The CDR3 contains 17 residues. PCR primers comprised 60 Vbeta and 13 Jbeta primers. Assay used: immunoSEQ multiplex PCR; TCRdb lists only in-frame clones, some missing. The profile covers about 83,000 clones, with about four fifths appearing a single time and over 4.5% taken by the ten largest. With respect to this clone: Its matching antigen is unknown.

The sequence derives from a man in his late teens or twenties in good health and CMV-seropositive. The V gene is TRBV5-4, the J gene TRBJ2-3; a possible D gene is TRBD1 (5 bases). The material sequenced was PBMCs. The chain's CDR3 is CASSLVGQGGRTDTQYF. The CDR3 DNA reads TGTGCCAGCAGCTTAGTTGGTCAGGGCGGTCGCACAGATACGCAGTATTTT.